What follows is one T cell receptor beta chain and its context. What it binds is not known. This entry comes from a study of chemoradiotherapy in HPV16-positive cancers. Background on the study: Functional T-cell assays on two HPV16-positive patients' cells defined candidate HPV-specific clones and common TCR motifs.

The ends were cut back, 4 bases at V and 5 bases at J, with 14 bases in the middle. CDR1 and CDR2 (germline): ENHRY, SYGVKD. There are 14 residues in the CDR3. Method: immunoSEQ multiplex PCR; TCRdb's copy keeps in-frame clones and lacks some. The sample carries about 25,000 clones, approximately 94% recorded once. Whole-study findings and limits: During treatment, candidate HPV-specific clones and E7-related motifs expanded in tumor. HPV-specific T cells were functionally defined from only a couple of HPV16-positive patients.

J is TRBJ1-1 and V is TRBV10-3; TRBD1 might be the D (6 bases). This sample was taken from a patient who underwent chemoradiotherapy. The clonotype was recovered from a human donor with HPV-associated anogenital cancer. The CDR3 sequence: CAISGTGRGTEAFF. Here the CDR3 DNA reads TGTGCCATCAGTGGAACAGGGAGGGGAACTGAAGCTTTCTTT.